This record concerns one TCR beta chain sequence. The antigen is undetermined. This specimen belongs to a study of T cell clonotyping in hematopoietic cell transplantation. The assay was immunoSEQ multiplex PCR, and TCRdb's table has in-frame clones only and misses some. The profile covers around 15,000 clones, with more than 70% appearing a single time and 4% to 5% taken by the ten largest. Study observations and caveats: After transplant, recipient diversity fell while pathologically expanded clonotypes grew through day 180. Few recipient clonotypes overlapped donors; over 95% were de novo at given depth.

Germline loops: CDR1 MDHEN, CDR2 SYDVKM. The V end lost 4 bases, the J end lost 0 bases, and 10 bases lay between the germline ends. The CDR3 has 14 amino acids. This TCR was recovered from a male patient aged 55-69 years who had an allogeneic stem cell transplant from a related donor, so the T cells may come from the graft donor. Some clones in this sample may be carry-over from other donors' samples. The chain recombines TRBV28 with TRBJ2-7; D is unclear. Sequencing used PBMCs, obtained 100 days after allogeneic stem cell transplant. CDR3 amino acids: CASSSPESSYEQYF. CDR3 in DNA: TGTGCCAGCAGTTCACCCGAAAGCTCCTACGAGCAGTACTTC.